This entry concerns a single T cell receptor (beta chain). Trimming took off 7 bases at V and 0 bases at J, with 12 bases between the two ends. CDR3 length equals 15 residues. The germline V gene encodes CDR1 LNHDA and CDR2 SQIVND (reference sequence). Per the authors' pipeline: Amplification of reference gene primers provided the estimated nucleated cell counts. The method was immunoSEQ multiplex PCR; TCRdb's version includes in-frame clones alone and lacks a portion of them. The D gene and trimming were derived from the DNA, and the V and J assignments and clone size from that table. The sample lists some 70,000 clones, 70% to 90% occurring once. The sample originates from a study of blood T cell repertoires in COVID-19. On the study more broadly: The United States, Italy and Spain provided the acute and convalescent COVID-19 samples. Sample material is recorded as cDNA or gDNA derived from T cells, B-cell-depleted T cells, or PBMCs.

The gene calls are TRBV19 and TRBJ2-2, with D perhaps matching TRBD2 (6 bases). The TCR was taken from a woman aged 80 or over with active COVID-19. The sequenced material came from peripheral blood. The CDR3 here is CASMGRESNTGELFF. The CDR3 DNA reads as TGTGCCAGTATGGGTCGGGAGTCGAACACCGGGGAGCTGTTTTTT.